This T cell receptor beta chain was identified during a study of response to subunit inactivated influenza vaccine. This clonotype was observed at least ten times. What it binds is unknown. This CDR3 comprises 15 residues. Germline-derived CDR1 and CDR2 are MNHEY and SMNVEV (reference sequence). V shed 3 bases and J shed 0 bases, with 9 bases lying between them. General study results and limits: Authors suggested each seasonal flu vaccination may recruit only limited numbers of new T cells.

Using its own MiXCR run on the RT-PCR reads, TCRdb lists one record per CDR3 protein. The sample shows around 710,000 distinct CDR3 sequences, approximately 13% of them seen only once. The TCR was taken from a man aged 45-60 years who received an inactivated influenza vaccine. The chain employs TRBV27 and TRBJ1-5, with TRBD1 as a possible D gene (5 bases). Sequencing used PBMCs from blood, obtained approximately 15 days before vaccination. CDR3 DNA sequence: TGTGCCAGCAGTTTTGTAGGGGCTAGCAATCAGCCCCAGCATTTT. Protein sequence: CASSFVGASNQPQHF.